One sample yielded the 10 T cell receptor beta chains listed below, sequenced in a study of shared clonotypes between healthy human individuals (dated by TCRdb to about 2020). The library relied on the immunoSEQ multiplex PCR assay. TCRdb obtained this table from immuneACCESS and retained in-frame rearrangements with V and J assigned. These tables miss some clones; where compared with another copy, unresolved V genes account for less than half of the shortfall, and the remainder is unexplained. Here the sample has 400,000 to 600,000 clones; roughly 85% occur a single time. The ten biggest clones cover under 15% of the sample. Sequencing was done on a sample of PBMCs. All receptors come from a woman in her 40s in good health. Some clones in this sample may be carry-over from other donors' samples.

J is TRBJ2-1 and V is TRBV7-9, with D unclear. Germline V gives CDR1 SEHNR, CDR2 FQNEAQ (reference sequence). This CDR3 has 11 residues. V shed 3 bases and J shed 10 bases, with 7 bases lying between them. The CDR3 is CASSFNGEQFF. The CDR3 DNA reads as TGTGCCAGCAGCTTTAACGGAGAGCAGTTCTTC.

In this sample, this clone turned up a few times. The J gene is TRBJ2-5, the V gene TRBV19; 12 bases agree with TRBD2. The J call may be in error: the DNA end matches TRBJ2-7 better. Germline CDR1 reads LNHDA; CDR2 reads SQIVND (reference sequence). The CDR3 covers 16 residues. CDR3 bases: TGTGCCAGTAGTATAGCCCTAGCGGGAGGGAACCACGAGCAGTACTTC. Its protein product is CASSIALAGGNHEQYF.

This CDR3 reads CAWSPTGLQGTPLHF. CDR3 nucleotide sequence: TGTGCCTGGAGTCCCACCGGCCTACAGGGTACACCCCTCCACTTT. The V gene is TRBV30, the J gene TRBJ1-6; D might be TRBD1 (6 bases). Trimming cost V 2 bases and J 11 bases, with 19 bases left between them. This CDR3 spans 15 amino acids. Germline CDR1 is GTSNPN and CDR2 is SVGIG (reference sequence).

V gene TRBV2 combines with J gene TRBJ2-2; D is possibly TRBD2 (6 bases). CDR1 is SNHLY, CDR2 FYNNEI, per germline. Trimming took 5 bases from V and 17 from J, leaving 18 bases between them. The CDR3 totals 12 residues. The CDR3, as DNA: TGTGCCAGCAGTCGGGACTCAAAACGGGGTTTTTTT. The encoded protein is CASSRDSKRGFF.

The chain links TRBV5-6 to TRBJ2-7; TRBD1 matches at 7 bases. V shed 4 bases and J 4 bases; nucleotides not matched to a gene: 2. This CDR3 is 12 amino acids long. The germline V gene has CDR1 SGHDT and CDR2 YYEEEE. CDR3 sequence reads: CASSTGQYEQYF. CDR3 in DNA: TGTGCCAGCAGCACGGGACAGTACGAGCAGTACTTC. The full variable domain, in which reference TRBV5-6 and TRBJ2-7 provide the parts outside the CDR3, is DAGVTQSPTHLIKTRGQQVTLRCSPKSGHDTVSWYQQALGQGPQFIFQYYEEEERQRGNFPDRFSGHQFPNYSSELNVNALLLGDSALYLCASSTGQYEQYFGPGTRLTVT.

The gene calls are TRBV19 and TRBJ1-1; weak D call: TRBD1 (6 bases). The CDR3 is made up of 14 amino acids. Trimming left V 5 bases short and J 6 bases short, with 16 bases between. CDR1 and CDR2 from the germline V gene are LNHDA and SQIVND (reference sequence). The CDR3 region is CASSVWGRGSEAFF. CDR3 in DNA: TGTGCCAGTAGTGTATGGGGCAGGGGTTCTGAAGCTTTCTTT.

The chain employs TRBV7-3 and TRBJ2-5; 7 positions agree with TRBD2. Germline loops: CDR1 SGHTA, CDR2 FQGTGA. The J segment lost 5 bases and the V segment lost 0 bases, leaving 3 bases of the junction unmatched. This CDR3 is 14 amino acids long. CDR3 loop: CASSLTGGHETQYF. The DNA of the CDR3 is TGTGCCAGCAGCTTAACGGGAGGGCACGAGACCCAGTACTTC.

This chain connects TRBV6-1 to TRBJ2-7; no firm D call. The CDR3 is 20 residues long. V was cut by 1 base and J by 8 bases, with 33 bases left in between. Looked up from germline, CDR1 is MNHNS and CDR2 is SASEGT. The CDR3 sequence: CASSEGVTARIGVGFWKQYF. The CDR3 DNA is TGTGCCAGCAGTGAAGGAGTAACAGCCCGGATTGGAGTAGGATTTTGGAAGCAGTACTTC.

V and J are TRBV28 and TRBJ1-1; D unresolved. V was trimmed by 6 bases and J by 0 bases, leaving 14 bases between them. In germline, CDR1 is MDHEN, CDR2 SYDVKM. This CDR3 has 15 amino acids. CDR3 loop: CASSLGRSMNTEAFF. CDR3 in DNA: TGTGCCAGCAGCCTAGGACGGTCCATGAACACTGAAGCTTTCTTT.

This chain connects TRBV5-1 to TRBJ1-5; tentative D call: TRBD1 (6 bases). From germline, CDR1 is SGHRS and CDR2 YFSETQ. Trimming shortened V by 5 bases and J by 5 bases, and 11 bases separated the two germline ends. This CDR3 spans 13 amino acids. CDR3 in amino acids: CASRRDTYQPQHF. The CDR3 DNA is TGCGCCAGCAGACGGGACACCTATCAGCCCCAGCATTTT.